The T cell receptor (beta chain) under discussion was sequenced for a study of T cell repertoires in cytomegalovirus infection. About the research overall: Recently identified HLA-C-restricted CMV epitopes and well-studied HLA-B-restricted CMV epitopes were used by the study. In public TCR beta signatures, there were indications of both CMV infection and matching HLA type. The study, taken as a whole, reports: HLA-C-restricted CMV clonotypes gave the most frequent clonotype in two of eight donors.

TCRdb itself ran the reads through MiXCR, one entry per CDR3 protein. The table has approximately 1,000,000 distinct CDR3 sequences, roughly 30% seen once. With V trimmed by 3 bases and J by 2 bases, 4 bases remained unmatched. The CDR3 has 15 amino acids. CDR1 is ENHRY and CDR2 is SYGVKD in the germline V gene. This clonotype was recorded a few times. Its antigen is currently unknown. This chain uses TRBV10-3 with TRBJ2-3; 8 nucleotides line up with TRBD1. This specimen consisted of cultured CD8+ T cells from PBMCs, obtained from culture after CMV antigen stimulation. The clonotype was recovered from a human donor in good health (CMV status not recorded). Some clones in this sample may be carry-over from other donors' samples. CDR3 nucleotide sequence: TGTGCCATCAGTGACCAGCAGGGGGCCACAGATACGCAGTATTTT. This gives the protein CAISDQQGATDTQYF.